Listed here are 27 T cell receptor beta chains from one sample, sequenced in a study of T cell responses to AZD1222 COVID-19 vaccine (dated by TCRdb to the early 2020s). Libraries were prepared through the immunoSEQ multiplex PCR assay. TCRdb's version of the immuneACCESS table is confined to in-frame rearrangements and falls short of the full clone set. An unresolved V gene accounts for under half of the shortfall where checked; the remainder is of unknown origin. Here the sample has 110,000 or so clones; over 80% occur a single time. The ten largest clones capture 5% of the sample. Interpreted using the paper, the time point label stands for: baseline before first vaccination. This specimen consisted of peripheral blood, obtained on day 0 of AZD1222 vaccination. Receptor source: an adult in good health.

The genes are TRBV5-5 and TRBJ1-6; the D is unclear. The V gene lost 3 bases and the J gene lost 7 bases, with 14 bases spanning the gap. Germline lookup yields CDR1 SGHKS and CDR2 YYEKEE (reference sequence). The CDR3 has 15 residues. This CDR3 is CASSWLGVGNSPLHF. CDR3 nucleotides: TGTGCCAGCAGCTGGCTCGGGGTCGGGAATTCACCCCTCCACTTT.

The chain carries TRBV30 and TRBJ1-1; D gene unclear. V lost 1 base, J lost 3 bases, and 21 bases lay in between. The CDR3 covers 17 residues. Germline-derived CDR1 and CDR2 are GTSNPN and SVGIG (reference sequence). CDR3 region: CAWSGLPLRSRDTEAFF. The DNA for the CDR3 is TGTGCCTGGAGTGGCCTTCCTCTCAGGTCTCGGGACACTGAAGCTTTCTTT.

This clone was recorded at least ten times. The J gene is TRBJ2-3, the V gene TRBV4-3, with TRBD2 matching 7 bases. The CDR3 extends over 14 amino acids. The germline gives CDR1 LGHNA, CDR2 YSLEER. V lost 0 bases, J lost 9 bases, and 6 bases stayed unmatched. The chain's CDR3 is CASSQEEGRGTQYF. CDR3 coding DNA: TGCGCCAGCAGCCAAGAGGAAGGGCGGGGGACGCAGTATTTT.

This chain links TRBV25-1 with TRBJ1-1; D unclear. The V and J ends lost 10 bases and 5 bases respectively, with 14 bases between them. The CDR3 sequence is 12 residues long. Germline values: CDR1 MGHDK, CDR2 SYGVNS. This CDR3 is CATAEGSTEAFF. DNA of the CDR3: TGTGCCACCGCAGAAGGATCTACTGAAGCTTTCTTT.

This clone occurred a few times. DNA of the CDR3: TGTGCCAGCAGCCTCGCGGACATGATCTATGGCTACACCTTC. Residues: CASSLADMIYGYTF. The chain uses TRBV3-1 (or the pseudogene TRBV3-2) and TRBJ1-2; tentatively, D is TRBD1 (5 bases). The CDR3 consists of 14 residues. The germline V gene encodes CDR1 LGHDT and CDR2 YNNKEL (reference sequence). The ends were cut back, 4 bases at V and 4 bases at J, with 13 bases in the middle.

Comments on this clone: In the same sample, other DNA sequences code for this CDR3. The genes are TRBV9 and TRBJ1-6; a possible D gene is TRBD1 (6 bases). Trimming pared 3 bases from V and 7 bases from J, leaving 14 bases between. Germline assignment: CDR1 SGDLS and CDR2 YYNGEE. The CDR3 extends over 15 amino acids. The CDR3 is CASSEGGLPNSPLHF. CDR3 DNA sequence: TGTGCCAGCAGCGAGGGGGGGTTACCGAATTCACCCCTCCACTTT.

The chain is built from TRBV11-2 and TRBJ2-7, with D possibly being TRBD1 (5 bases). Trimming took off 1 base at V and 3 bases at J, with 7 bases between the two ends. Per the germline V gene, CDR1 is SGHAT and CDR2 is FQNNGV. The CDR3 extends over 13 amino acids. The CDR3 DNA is TGTGCCAGCAGCTTAGGACAGATCTACGAGCAGTACTTC. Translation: CASSLGQIYEQYF.

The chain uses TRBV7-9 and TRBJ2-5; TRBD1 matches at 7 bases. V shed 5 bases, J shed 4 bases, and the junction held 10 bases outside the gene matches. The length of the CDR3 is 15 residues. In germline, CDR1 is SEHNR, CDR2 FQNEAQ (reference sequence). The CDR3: CASSPRTGLGETQYF. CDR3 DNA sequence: TGTGCCAGCAGCCCGCGGACAGGCCTGGGAGAGACCCAGTACTTC.

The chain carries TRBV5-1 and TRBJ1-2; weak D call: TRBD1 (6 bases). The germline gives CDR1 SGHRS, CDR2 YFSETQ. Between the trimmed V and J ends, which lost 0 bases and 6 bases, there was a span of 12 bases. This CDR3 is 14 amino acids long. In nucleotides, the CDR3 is TGCGCCAGCAGCTTGGCCAACAGGGAACATGGCTACACCTTC. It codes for CASSLANREHGYTF.

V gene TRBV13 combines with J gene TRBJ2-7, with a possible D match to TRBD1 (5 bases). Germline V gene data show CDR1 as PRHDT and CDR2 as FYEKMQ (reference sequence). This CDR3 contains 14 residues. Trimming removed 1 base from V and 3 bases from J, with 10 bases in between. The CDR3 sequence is CASSLVGAGYEQYF. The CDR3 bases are TGTGCCAGCAGCTTAGTAGGGGCAGGCTACGAGCAGTACTTC.

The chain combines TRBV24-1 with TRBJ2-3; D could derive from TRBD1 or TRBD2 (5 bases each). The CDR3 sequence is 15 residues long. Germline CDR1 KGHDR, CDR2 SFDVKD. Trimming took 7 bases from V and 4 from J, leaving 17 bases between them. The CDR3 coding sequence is TGTGCCACCAGCCTAACAGGTCGGGGTGCAGATACGCAGTATTTT. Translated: CATSLTGRGADTQYF.

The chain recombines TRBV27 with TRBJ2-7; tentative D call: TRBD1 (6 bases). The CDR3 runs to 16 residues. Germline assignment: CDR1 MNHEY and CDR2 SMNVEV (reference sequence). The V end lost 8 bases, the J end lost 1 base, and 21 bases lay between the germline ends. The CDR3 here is CASARSRGARSYEQYF. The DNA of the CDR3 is TGTGCCAGCGCGAGATCCAGGGGCGCGAGGTCCTACGAGCAGTACTTC.

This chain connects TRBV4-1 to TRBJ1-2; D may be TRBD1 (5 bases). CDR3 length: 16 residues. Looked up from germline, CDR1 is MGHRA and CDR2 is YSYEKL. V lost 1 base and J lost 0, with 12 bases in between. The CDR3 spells CASSQGQPGPNYGYTF. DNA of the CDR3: TGCGCCAGCAGCCAAGGGCAACCGGGACCTAACTATGGCTACACCTTC.

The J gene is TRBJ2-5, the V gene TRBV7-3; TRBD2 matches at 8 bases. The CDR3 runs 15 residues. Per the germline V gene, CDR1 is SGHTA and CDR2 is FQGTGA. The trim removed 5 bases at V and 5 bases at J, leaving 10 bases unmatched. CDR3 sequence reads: CASSPGVSGDETQYF. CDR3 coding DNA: TGTGCCAGCAGCCCCGGGGTTAGCGGGGATGAGACCCAGTACTTC.

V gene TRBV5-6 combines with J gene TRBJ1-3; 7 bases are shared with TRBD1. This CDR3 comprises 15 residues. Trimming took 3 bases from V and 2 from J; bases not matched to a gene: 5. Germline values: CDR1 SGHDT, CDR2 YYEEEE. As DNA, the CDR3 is TGTGCCAGCAGCTCACCTACAGGGGCTGGAAACACCATATATTTT. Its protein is CASSSPTGAGNTIYF.

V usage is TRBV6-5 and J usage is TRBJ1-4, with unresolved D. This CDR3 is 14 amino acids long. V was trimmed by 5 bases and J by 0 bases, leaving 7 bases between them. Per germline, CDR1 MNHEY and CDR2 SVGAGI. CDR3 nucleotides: TGTGCCAGCAGTCCTGTTTCAACTAATGAAAAACTGTTTTTT. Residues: CASSPVSTNEKLFF.

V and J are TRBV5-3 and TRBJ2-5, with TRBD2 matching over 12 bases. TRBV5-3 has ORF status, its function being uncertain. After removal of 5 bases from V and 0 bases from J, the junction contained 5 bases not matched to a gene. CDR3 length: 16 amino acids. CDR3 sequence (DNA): TGTGCCAGAAGGTACGGGACTAGCGGGTACCAAGAGACCCAGTACTTC. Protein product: CARRYGTSGYQETQYF.

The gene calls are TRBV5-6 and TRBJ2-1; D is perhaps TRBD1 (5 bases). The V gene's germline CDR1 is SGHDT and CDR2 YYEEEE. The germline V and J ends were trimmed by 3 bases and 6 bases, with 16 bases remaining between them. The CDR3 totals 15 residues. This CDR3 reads CASSSPRVAVNEQFF. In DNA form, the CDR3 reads TGTGCCAGCAGCTCCCCCAGGGTAGCAGTCAATGAGCAGTTCTTC.

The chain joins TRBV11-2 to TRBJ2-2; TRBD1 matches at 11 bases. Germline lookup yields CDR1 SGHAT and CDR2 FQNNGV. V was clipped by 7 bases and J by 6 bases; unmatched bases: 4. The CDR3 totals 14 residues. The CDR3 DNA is TGTGCCAGCAACCGGGACAGGGGGTCCGGGGAGCTGTTTTTT. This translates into CASNRDRGSGELFF.

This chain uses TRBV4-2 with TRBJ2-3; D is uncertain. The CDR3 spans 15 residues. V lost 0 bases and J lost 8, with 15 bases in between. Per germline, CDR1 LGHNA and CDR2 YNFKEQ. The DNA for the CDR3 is TGTGCCAGCAGCCAAGATCCCGGGCAATCAGTTACGCAGTATTTT. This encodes CASSQDPGQSVTQYF.

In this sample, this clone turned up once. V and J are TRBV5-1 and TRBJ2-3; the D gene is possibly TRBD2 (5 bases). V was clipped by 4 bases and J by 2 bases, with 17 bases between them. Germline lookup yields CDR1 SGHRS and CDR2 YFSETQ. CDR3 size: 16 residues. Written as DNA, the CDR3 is TGCGCCAGCAGCCCAAACAACGGACTCCCCACAGATACGCAGTATTTT. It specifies CASSPNNGLPTDTQYF.

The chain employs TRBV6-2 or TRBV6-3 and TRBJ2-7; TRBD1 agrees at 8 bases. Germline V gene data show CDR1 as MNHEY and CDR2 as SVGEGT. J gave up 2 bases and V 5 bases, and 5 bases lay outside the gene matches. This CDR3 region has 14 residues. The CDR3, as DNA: TGTGCCAGCAGTATAAGACAGGGGCCCTACGAGCAGTACTTC. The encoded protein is CASSIRQGPYEQYF.

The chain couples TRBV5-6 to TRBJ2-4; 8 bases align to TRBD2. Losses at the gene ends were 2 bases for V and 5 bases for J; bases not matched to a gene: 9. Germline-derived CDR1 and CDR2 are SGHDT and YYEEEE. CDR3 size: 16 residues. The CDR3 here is CASSFYHLGGENIQYF. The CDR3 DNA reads TGTGCCAGCAGCTTCTACCATCTCGGGGGGGAAAACATTCAGTACTTC.

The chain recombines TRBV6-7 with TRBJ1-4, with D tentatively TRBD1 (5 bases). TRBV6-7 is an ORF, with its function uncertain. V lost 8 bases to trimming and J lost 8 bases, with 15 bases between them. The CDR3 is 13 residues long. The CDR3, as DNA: TGTGCCAGCCGAGCGGGGGTTCGGGAAAAACTGTTTTTT. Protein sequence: CASRAGVREKLFF.

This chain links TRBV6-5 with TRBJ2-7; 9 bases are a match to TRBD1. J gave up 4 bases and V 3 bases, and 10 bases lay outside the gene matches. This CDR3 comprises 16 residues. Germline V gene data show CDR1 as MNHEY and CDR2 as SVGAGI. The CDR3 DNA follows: TGTGCCAGCAGTTATGCCGGGACAGGGAGGGAATACGAGCAGTACTTC. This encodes CASSYAGTGREYEQYF.

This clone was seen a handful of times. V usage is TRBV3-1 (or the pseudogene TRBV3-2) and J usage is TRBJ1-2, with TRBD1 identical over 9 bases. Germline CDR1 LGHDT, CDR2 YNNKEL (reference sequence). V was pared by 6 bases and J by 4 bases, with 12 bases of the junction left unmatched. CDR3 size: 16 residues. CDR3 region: CASRPTPGQGTYGYTF. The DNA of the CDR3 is TGTGCCAGCAGGCCGACCCCGGGACAGGGAACCTATGGCTACACCTTC.

The CDR3 sequence: CASSSDQGDYGYTF. CDR3 in DNA: TGTGCCAGCAGTTCCGACCAGGGAGACTATGGCTACACCTTC. The gene calls are TRBV6-5 and TRBJ1-2; a possible D gene is TRBD1 (5 bases). This CDR3 is 14 amino acids long. Looked up from germline, CDR1 is MNHEY and CDR2 is SVGAGI. V gave up 4 bases and J gave up 3 bases, with 12 bases separating them.